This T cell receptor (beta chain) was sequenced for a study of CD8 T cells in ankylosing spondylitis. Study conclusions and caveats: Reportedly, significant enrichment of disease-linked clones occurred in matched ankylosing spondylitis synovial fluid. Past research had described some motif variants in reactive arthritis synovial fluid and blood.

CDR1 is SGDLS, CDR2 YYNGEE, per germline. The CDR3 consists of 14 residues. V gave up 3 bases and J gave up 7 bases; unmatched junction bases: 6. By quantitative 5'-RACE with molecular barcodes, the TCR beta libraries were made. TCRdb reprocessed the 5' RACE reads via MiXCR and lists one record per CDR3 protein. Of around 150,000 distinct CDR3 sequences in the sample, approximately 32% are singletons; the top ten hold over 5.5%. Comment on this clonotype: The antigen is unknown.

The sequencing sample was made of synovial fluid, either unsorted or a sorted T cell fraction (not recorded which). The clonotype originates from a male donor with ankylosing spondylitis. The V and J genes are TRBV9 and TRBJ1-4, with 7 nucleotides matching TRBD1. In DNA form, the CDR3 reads TGTGCCAGCAGCGAGGGACAGCGGGGTGAAAAACTGTTTTTT. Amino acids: CASSEGQRGEKLFF.